This T cell receptor (beta chain) is from a study of blood T cell repertoires in COVID-19. The data were produced by immunoSEQ multiplex PCR, yet TCRdb's version contains in-frame clones alone and is incomplete. The sample has 150,000 to 200,000 clones, roughly 83% seen once. Trimming removed 5 bases from V and 9 bases from J, with 5 bases in between. CDR1 and CDR2 from the germline V gene are MDHEN and SYDVKM. The CDR3 loop spans 9 amino acids. This chain links TRBV28 with TRBJ2-7; unclear D gene. This clonotype originated in a woman aged 25 to 39 who had recovered from COVID-19. The sample consisted of PBMCs or T cells enriched from blood (not recorded which). The CDR3 DNA sequence: TGTGCCAGCAGTCCCGGGCAGTACTTC. Its translation is CASSPGQYF.